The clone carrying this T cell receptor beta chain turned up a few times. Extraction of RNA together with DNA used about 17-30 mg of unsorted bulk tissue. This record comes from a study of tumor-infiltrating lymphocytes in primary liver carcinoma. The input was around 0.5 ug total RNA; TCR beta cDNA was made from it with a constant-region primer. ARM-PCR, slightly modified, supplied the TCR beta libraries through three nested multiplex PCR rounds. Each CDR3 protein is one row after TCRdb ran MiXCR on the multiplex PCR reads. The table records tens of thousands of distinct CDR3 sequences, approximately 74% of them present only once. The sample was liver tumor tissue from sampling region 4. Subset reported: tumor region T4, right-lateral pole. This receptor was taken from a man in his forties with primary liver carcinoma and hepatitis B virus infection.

DNA of the CDR3: TGTGCCAGCACTCAGGGGGGGGGTGGAGGCTACACCTTC. Protein: CASTQGGGGGYTF. The rearrangement joins TRBV11-2 to TRBJ1-2; TRBD1 aligns across 7 bases. V dropped 7 bases and J dropped 8; count of bases not matched to a gene: 10. The CDR3 extends over 13 amino acids. Germline loops: CDR1 SGHAT, CDR2 FQNNGV.